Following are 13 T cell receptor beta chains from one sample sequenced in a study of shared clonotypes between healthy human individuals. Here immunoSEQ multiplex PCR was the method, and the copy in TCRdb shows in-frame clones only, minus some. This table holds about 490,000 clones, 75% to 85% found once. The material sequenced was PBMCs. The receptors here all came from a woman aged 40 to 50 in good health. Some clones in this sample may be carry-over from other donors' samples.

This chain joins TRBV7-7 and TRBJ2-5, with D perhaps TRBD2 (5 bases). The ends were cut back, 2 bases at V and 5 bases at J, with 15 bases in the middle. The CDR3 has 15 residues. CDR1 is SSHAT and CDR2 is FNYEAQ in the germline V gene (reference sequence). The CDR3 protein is CASSLNSAGSETQYF. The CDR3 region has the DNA TGTGCCAGCAGCTTAAACTCTGCGGGTTCGGAGACCCAGTACTTC. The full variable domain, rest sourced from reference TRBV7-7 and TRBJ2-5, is GAGVSQSPRYKVTKRGQDVTLRCDPISSHATLYWYQQALGQGPEFLTYFNYEAQPDKSGLPSDRFSAERPEGSISTLTIQRTEQRDSAMYRCASSLNSAGSETQYFGPGTRLLVL.

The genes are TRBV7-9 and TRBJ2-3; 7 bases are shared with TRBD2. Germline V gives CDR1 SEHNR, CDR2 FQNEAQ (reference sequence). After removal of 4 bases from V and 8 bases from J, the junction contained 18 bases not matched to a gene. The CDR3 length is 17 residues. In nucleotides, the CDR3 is TGTGCCAGCAGCTCCCGCCGGGGAGGGGCGGTTAGTGGTACGCAGTATTTT. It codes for CASSSRRGGAVSGTQYF.

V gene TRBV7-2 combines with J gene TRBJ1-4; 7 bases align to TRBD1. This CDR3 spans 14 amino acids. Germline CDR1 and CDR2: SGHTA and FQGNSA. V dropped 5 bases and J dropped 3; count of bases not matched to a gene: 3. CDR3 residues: CASSPGTANEKLFF. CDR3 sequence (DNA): TGTGCCAGCAGCCCCGGGACAGCTAATGAAAAACTGTTTTTT.

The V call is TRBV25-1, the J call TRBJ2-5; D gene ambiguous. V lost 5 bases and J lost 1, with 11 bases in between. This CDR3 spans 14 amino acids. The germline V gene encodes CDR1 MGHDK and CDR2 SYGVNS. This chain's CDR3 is CASSLTEIQETQYF. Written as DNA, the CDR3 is TGTGCCAGCAGTTTAACAGAAATCCAAGAGACCCAGTACTTC.

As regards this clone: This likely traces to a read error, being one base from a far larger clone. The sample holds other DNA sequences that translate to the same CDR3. The CDR3 protein is CASSLAVRTGGLGSYEQYF. For the CDR3, the DNA is TGTGCCAGCAGCTTAGCGGTGAGAACAGGAGGACTGGGGTCCTACGAGCAGTACTTC. The gene calls are TRBV7-9 and TRBJ2-7, with D tentatively TRBD1 or TRBD2 (5 bases each). This CDR3 comprises 19 residues. Germline-derived CDR1 and CDR2 are SEHNR and FQNEAQ (reference sequence). V was trimmed by 0 bases and J by 1 base, leaving 22 bases between them.

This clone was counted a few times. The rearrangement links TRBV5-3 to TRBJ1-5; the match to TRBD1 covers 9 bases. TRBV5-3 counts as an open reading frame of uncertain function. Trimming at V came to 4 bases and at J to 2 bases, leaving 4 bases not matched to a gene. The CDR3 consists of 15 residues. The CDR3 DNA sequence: TGTGCCAGAAGCCCCCGGGACAGGGGCAATCAGCCCCAGCATTTT. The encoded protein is CARSPRDRGNQPQHF.

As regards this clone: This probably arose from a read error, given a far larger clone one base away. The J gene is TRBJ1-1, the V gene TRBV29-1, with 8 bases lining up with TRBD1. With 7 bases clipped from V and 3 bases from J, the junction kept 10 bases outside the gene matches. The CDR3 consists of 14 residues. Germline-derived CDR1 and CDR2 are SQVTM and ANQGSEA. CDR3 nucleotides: TGCAGCGACGCTGACAGGGGAGAGTACACTGAAGCTTTCTTT. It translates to CSDADRGEYTEAFF.

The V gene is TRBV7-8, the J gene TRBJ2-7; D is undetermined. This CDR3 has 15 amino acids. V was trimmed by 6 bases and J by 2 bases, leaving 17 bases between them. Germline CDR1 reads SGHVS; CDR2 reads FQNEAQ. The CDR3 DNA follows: TGTGCCAGCAGTTCCCTCCACTACTCACCCTACGAGCAGTACTTC. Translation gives CASSSLHYSPYEQYF.

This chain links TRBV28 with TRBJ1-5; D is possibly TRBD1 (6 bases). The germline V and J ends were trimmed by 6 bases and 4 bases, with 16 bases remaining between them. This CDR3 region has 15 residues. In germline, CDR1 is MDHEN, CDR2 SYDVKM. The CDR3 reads CASRESGQKNQPQHF. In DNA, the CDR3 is TGTGCCAGCAGAGAATCCGGACAGAAAAATCAGCCCCAGCATTTT.

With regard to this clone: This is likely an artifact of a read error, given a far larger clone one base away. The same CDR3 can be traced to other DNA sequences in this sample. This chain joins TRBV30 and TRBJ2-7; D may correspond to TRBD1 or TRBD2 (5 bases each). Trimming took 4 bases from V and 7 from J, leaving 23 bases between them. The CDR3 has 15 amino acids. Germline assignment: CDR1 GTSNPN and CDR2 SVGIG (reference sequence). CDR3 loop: CAWTPGTRPGSEQYF. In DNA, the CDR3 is TGTGCCTGGACCCCCGGGACCAGGCCCGGTTCGGAGCAGTACTTC.

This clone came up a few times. In DNA form, the CDR3 reads TGCGCCAGCAGCCCACCGGGACTAGCGGGGACAGATACGCAGTATTTT. Translated, it gives CASSPPGLAGTDTQYF. V usage is TRBV5-1 and J usage is TRBJ2-3; 13 bases align to TRBD2. The junction had 5 bases not matched to a gene; V was cut back by 4 bases and J by 3 bases. The CDR3 totals 16 residues. CDR1 and CDR2 from the germline V gene are SGHRS and YFSETQ.

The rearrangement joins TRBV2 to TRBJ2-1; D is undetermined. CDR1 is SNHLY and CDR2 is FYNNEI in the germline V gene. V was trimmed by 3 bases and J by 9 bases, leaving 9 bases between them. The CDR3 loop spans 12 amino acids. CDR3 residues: CASSDEGGEQFF. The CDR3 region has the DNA TGTGCCAGCAGTGATGAAGGTGGTGAGCAGTTCTTC.

CDR3 amino acids: CASSLAGSASYNEQFF. DNA of the CDR3: TGCGCCAGCAGCTTGGCGGGGTCGGCGAGTTACAATGAGCAGTTCTTC. The J gene is TRBJ2-1, the V gene TRBV5-1; D may be TRBD2 (5 bases). The CDR3 is 16 amino acids. V lost 0 bases and J 4 bases, leaving 14 bases between the germline ends. Germline V gene data show CDR1 as SGHRS and CDR2 as YFSETQ.